What follows describes a single T cell receptor beta chain. No antigen is known for it. Collection occurred without any documented infections or immune events in donors. Data came from immunoSEQ multiplex PCR; TCRdb stores just in-frame clones and leaves some out. The table shows more than 95,000 clones, with 84% occurring only once. With V trimmed by 11 bases and J by 7 bases, 11 bases remained unmatched. The CDR3 spans 15 residues. Per germline, CDR1 SNHLY and CDR2 FYNNEI. The entry originates in a study of identifying expanded T cells in peripheral blood. Study results and limitations: About 1.2 clones differed between technical replicates, versus about 16 and 19 over time.

The source of this sequence is a person between 18 and 70 years old in good health. Sequenced material: blood. The gene calls are TRBV2 and TRBJ2-2; 12 nucleotides agree with TRBD2. This chain's CDR3 is CASRLAGAPSGELFF. DNA for the CDR3: TGTGCCTCCCGACTAGCGGGGGCCCCCAGCGGGGAGCTGTTTTTT.